The 28 T cell receptor beta chains listed next were all sequenced from one sample in a study of T-cell memory formation after mild COVID-19. TCRdb analysed the 5' RACE reads with MiXCR anew, one entry per CDR3 protein. The sample shows roughly 620,000 distinct CDR3 sequences, under 20% of them seen only once. Sample: PBMCs or a T cell subset sorted from them (not recorded which). Source of these receptors: an adult woman who had mild COVID-19 (a few samples of this study predate the infection). Cell type and time point are not known.

This chain joins TRBV10-3 and TRBJ2-7; maybe TRBD1 (5 bases). CDR1 ENHRY and CDR2 SYGVKD come from the germline V gene. Trimming stripped 8 bases from V and 4 bases from J, with 12 bases between. This CDR3 contains 12 residues. The CDR3 region is CAIGQDTYEQYF. The CDR3 DNA sequence: TGTGCCATCGGCCAGGACACGTACGAGCAGTACTTC.

There are a few counts of this clonotype. The CDR3 DNA follows: TGTGCCAGCAGCCAGGAGGACAGAGCGAATGAAAAACTGTTTTTT. This codes for CASSQEDRANEKLFF. J is TRBJ1-4 and V is TRBV4-2; D possibly corresponds to TRBD1 (6 bases). CDR1 LGHNA and CDR2 YNFKEQ come from the germline V gene. The CDR3 runs to 15 residues. Trimming removed 3 bases from V and 5 bases from J, with 13 bases in between.

The chain recombines TRBV5-1 with TRBJ2-1; a possible D gene is TRBD2 (5 bases). Per germline, CDR1 SGHRS and CDR2 YFSETQ. The CDR3 runs to 17 residues. V dropped 3 bases and J dropped 4 bases, with 20 bases sitting between them. This CDR3 is CASSYLTVATEYNEQFF. CDR3 nucleotides: TGCGCCAGCAGCTATCTAACCGTAGCGACCGAATACAATGAGCAGTTCTTC.

A few counts support this clonotype. The chain uses TRBV5-1 and TRBJ2-7, with D unresolved. This CDR3 region has 13 residues. Germline V gene sequence: CDR1 SGHRS, CDR2 YFSETQ. Trimming cost V 0 bases and J 6 bases, with 10 bases left between them. The CDR3 here is CASSLVGLFEQYF. CDR3 nucleotide sequence: TGCGCCAGCAGCTTGGTAGGGTTGTTCGAGCAGTACTTC.

This clonotype was counted only a few times. The chain uses TRBV12-5 and TRBJ2-5, with 7 bases fitting TRBD2. This CDR3 comprises 15 residues. V was clipped by 1 base and J by 5 bases; unmatched bases: 7. Per the germline V gene, CDR1 is LGHNT and CDR2 is FRNRAP. CDR3 DNA sequence: TGTGCTAGTGGTTTGGATGGGACTACGGGGGAGACCCAGTACTTC. It specifies CASGLDGTTGETQYF. Combining the CDR3 with reference TRBV12-5 and TRBJ2-5 gives the whole variable domain DARVTQTPRHKVTEMGQEVTMRCQPILGHNTVFWYRQTMMQGLELLAYFRNRAPLDDSGMPKDRFSAEMPDATLATLKIQPSEPRDSAVYFCASGLDGTTGETQYFGPGTRLLVL.

In DNA, the CDR3 is TGCGCCAGCAGCTTGGATCTGGGGGCAATGGAGACCCAGTACTTC. It specifies CASSLDLGAMETQYF. The chain joins TRBV5-1 to TRBJ2-5; D is possibly TRBD1 (6 bases). Germline CDR1 and CDR2: SGHRS and YFSETQ. The V and J ends lost 0 bases and 5 bases respectively, with 14 bases between them. The CDR3 sequence is 15 residues long.

The chain combines TRBV12-3 or TRBV12-4 with TRBJ2-1, with a tentative D call TRBD2 (5 bases). Trimming left V 8 bases short and J 5 bases short, with 13 bases between. This CDR3 region has 13 residues. Here the CDR3 reads CASSQDGDNEQFF. In DNA, the CDR3 is TGTGCCAGCTCTCAAGACGGGGACAATGAGCAGTTCTTC.

This clonotype was seen a handful of times. V is TRBV20-1 and J is TRBJ2-1, with 7 bases identical to TRBD2. Trimming at V came to 3 bases and at J to 3 bases, leaving 5 bases not matched to a gene. Germline V CDR1 and CDR2: DFQATT, SNEGSKA (reference sequence). The CDR3 is made up of 14 amino acids. This chain's CDR3 is CSARPGGVYNEQFF. The CDR3 DNA is TGCAGTGCTAGGCCGGGAGGTGTCTACAATGAGCAGTTCTTC.

J is TRBJ2-7 and V is TRBV12-3 or TRBV12-4; TRBD1 agrees at 12 bases. This CDR3 comprises 14 residues. The ends lost 5 bases at V and 7 bases at J; junction bases unmatched: 6. The CDR3 DNA follows: TGTGCCAGCAGTCTCGGGACAGGGGGCATTGAGCAGTACTTC. As protein: CASSLGTGGIEQYF.

This clonotype was found a few times. This chain joins TRBV6-1 and TRBJ2-5; a weak D match, TRBD2 (5 bases). The V end lost 6 bases, the J end lost 2 bases, and 13 bases lay between the germline ends. The CDR3 extends over 14 amino acids. CDR1 is MNHNS, CDR2 SASEGT, per germline. Here the CDR3 reads CASRPGEPQETQYF. The CDR3 region has the DNA TGTGCCAGCAGACCCGGGGAGCCGCAAGAGACCCAGTACTTC.

This clonotype was detected many times. V usage is TRBV7-8 and J usage is TRBJ2-3, with 8 bases fitting TRBD2. The CDR3 is 19 amino acids. Losses at the gene ends were 5 bases for V and 1 base for J; bases not matched to a gene: 17. CDR1 and CDR2 (germline): SGHVS, FQNEAQ. The CDR3 nucleotides read TGTGCCAGCAGCCCACGTAGCCGGAAAACCGGGAGGGGCACAGATACGCAGTATTTT. Translated, it gives CASSPRSRKTGRGTDTQYF.

This clonotype has a handful of counts. V is TRBV20-1 and J is TRBJ1-1, with TRBD1 identical over 9 bases. The germline CDR1 and CDR2 sequences are DFQATT and SNEGSKA (reference sequence). Trimming at V came to 1 base and at J to 0 bases, leaving 9 bases not matched to a gene. This CDR3 has 17 amino acids. CDR3 bases: TGCAGTGCTAGAGGGTCGACAGGGGGGTCTATGAACACTGAAGCTTTCTTT. It is translated as CSARGSTGGSMNTEAFF.

The V call is TRBV20-1, the J call TRBJ1-4; TRBD1 agrees at 10 bases. CDR1 and CDR2 (germline): DFQATT, SNEGSKA (reference sequence). V was pared by 3 bases and J by 7 bases, with 14 bases of the junction left unmatched. The CDR3 extends over 17 amino acids. The CDR3 DNA reads TGCAGTGCTAGGGGAACTTCTAGGACAGGGGGGCTTGAAAAACTGTTTTTT. It is translated as CSARGTSRTGGLEKLFF.

This chain joins TRBV5-1 and TRBJ2-2; D assignment may be TRBD1 or TRBD2 (7 bases each). Trimming removed 4 bases at V and 4 bases at J, with 17 bases between. This CDR3 contains 16 residues. Germline CDR1 reads SGHRS; CDR2 reads YFSETQ. In DNA, the CDR3 is TGCGCCAGCAGCACCCGACAGGGCGGGAGCACCGGGGAGCTGTTTTTT. The encoded protein is CASSTRQGGSTGELFF.

As concerns this clonotype: The CDR3 does not close with the conserved phenylalanine or tryptophan, likely indicating a read error. The DNA is omitted, as the CDR3 cannot be located on it reliably, and the CDR3 follows TCRdb's listing. The CDR3 is CSAPSASDSGYYV. The chain has TRBV20-1 and TRBJ1-2; the table's D call TRBD1 went unverified against the DNA. Germline loops: CDR1 DFQATT, CDR2 SNEGSKA (reference sequence). The CDR3 length is 13 residues, termini included.

This clonotype was observed a handful of times. This sequence joins TRBV5-1 and TRBJ1-3; 10 positions match TRBD1. The trim removed 4 bases at V and 0 bases at J, leaving 4 bases unmatched. Germline V CDR1 and CDR2: SGHRS, YFSETQ. The CDR3 extends over 16 amino acids. In DNA form, the CDR3 reads TGCGCCAGCAGCCCAGACAGGGGGCTCTCTGGAAACACCATATATTTT. Translated, it gives CASSPDRGLSGNTIYF. The complete variable domain, with remaining parts taken from reference TRBV5-1 and TRBJ1-3, reads KAGVTQTPRYLIKTRGQQVTLSCSPISGHRSVSWYQQTPGQGLQFLFEYFSETQRNKGNFPGRFSGRQFSNSRSEMNVSTLELGDSALYLCASSPDRGLSGNTIYFGEGSWLTVV.

The chain employs TRBV4-1 and TRBJ2-7; 7 bases align to TRBD2. The V and J ends lost 2 bases and 5 bases, in that order; junction bases with no gene match: 15. CDR3 length: 17 residues. CDR1 is MGHRA, CDR2 YSYEKL, per germline. CDR3 in DNA: TGCGCCAGCAGCCAAATGGGTCGCGGGAGAAAAGAGGACGAGCAGTACTTC. As protein: CASSQMGRGRKEDEQYF.

This clonotype came up many times. The gene calls are TRBV27 and TRBJ2-1, with 7 bases that match TRBD2. The V segment lost 5 bases and the J segment 2 bases; nucleotides outside the gene matches: 6. CDR3 length: 15 amino acids. Looked up from germline, CDR1 is MNHEY and CDR2 is SMNVEV (reference sequence). In DNA form, the CDR3 reads TGTGCCAGCAGTCCCCTCGGGGGGACCTACAATGAGCAGTTCTTC. Its translation: CASSPLGGTYNEQFF.

V is TRBV29-1 and J is TRBJ2-3, with D perhaps given as TRBD1 or TRBD2 (6 bases each). V was cut by 1 base and J by 2 bases, with 22 bases left in between. The CDR3 covers 18 residues. Germline V gene sequence: CDR1 SQVTM, CDR2 ANQGSEA. CDR3 in amino acids: CSVEGPPGGGIPTDTQYF. The CDR3 DNA reads as TGCAGCGTTGAAGGGCCTCCCGGAGGGGGGATCCCCACAGATACGCAGTATTTT.

This clonotype was observed a few times. V gene TRBV11-2 combines with J gene TRBJ2-7; D is unclear. This CDR3 comprises 15 residues. Germline assignment: CDR1 SGHAT and CDR2 FQNNGV. V lost 4 bases and J lost 0, with 13 bases in between. The CDR3 loop reads CASSSGRTGSYEQYF. The CDR3 nucleotides are TGTGCCAGCAGCTCCGGCCGGACGGGCTCCTACGAGCAGTACTTC. Full variable domain (outside the CDR3, taken from reference TRBV11-2 and TRBJ2-7): EAGVAQSPRYKIIEKRQSVAFWCNPISGHATLYWYQQILGQGPKLLIQFQNNGVVDDSQLPKDRFSAERLKGVDSTLKIQPAKLEDSAVYLCASSSGRTGSYEQYFGPGTRLTVT.

In its sample, this clonotype was seen a few times. The rearrangement links TRBV6-5 to TRBJ1-1, with a possible D match to TRBD1 (5 bases). This CDR3 is 14 amino acids long. Trimming shortened V by 2 bases and J by 2 bases, and 9 bases separated the two germline ends. From germline, CDR1 is MNHEY and CDR2 SVGAGI. CDR3 region: CASSYGQTNTEAFF. DNA of the CDR3: TGTGCCAGCAGTTACGGACAAACTAACACTGAAGCTTTCTTT.

This clonotype was recorded a few times. The V call is TRBV7-9, the J call TRBJ2-5, with 8 positions matching TRBD2. The V and J ends lost 5 bases and 5 bases, in that order; junction bases with no gene match: 7. The CDR3 has 14 amino acids. Looked up from germline, CDR1 is SEHNR and CDR2 is FQNEAQ (reference sequence). The DNA for the CDR3 is TGTGCCAGCAGCAGTAGCGGGGCGGGGGAGACCCAGTACTTC. As protein: CASSSSGAGETQYF.

The chain employs TRBV15 and TRBJ1-2; D not certain. Germline-derived CDR1 and CDR2 are LNHNV and YYDKDF (reference sequence). The CDR3 length is 13 residues. V shed 3 bases and J shed 6 bases, with 11 bases lying between them. The CDR3 reads CATSSLSLDGYTF. The DNA of the CDR3 is TGTGCCACCAGCAGTCTCTCCCTGGATGGCTACACCTTC.

The chain carries TRBV20-1 and TRBJ2-1; possibly TRBD2 for D (5 bases). The V gene lost 6 bases and the J gene lost 3 bases, with 30 bases spanning the gap. The CDR3 totals 19 residues. Germline V gene lookup returns CDR1 DFQATT and CDR2 SNEGSKA (reference sequence). The CDR3 spells CSAPSPGRKTTLLYNEQFF. For the CDR3, the DNA is TGCAGTGCCCCTAGTCCGGGGAGAAAAACCACCTTACTCTACAATGAGCAGTTCTTC.

In this sample, this clonotype turned up a few times. V gene TRBV2 combines with J gene TRBJ2-5; D perhaps matches TRBD1 (7 bases). Germline lookup yields CDR1 SNHLY and CDR2 FYNNEI. Trimming left V 8 bases short and J 3 bases short, with 13 bases between. The CDR3 length is 13 residues. The CDR3 DNA reads as TGTGCCAGCGCAGACAGGGAGGAAGAGACCCAGTACTTC. Its translation is CASADREEETQYF.

As to this clonotype: A much more abundant neighbour one base away suggests this may be a read error. The chain combines TRBV4-1 with TRBJ2-2; 9 bases align to TRBD1. The CDR3 sequence is 14 residues long. CDR1 is MGHRA and CDR2 is YSYEKL in the germline V gene. The DNA for the CDR3 is TGCGCCAGCAGTCCCGGACAGGGGCTCGGGGAGATGTTTTTT. Its protein is CASSPGQGLGEMFF.

This clonotype showed up just a few times. The CDR3 loop reads CASSERRVGVGYTF. CDR3 nucleotides: TGTGCCAGCAGTGAGCGCAGGGTGGGAGTCGGCTACACCTTC. The chain recombines TRBV25-1 with TRBJ1-2; maybe TRBD1 (5 bases). This CDR3 region has 14 residues. V was trimmed by 3 bases and J by 8 bases, leaving 16 bases between them. Looked up from germline, CDR1 is MGHDK and CDR2 is SYGVNS.

There are a few counts of this clonotype. The rearrangement uses TRBV6-6 and TRBJ2-7; D not certain. CDR1 is MNHNY and CDR2 is SVGAGI in the germline V gene (reference sequence). The V end was cut by 5 bases, the J end by 3 bases, with 11 bases between. CDR3 size: 13 residues. The CDR3 protein is CASSLGINYEQYF. The CDR3 DNA follows: TGTGCCAGCAGTCTCGGAATAAACTACGAGCAGTACTTC.